One sample yielded the 10 T cell receptor beta chains listed below, sequenced in a study of identical twins. One entry per CDR3 protein, called by TCRdb with MiXCR from the 5' RACE reads. The repertoire has a few hundred thousand distinct CDR3 sequences, 20% to 25% of them found once; the top ten carry about 2.7%. These data were also reused for a study on T cells expressing NK-cell markers.

The sequenced material came from CD4+ T cells sorted from blood. These receptors were collected from a woman younger than 30 in good health.

V and J are TRBV19 and TRBJ2-2; D possibly corresponds to TRBD1 (6 bases). CDR1 and CDR2 from the germline V gene are LNHDA and SQIVND (reference sequence). Trimming pared 0 bases from V and 4 bases from J, leaving 12 bases between. The CDR3 covers 16 residues. In DNA form, the CDR3 reads TGTGCCAGTAGTATAGACAGGGGCGCTAGCACCGGGGAGCTGTTTTTT. This codes for CASSIDRGASTGELFF.

The genes are TRBV9 and TRBJ2-3; D may be TRBD2 (5 bases). CDR3 length equals 17 residues. Trimming removed 4 bases at V and 0 bases at J, with 18 bases between. Germline V gene sequence: CDR1 SGDLS, CDR2 YYNGEE. The DNA of the CDR3 is TGTGCCAGCAGCCCAACGGCTCGGGGTAGTAGCACAGATACGCAGTATTTT. As protein: CASSPTARGSSTDTQYF.

V gene TRBV7-8 combines with J gene TRBJ2-5, with 8 bases matching TRBD1. The J segment lost 5 bases and the V segment lost 5 bases, leaving 10 bases of the junction unmatched. Germline V gives CDR1 SGHVS, CDR2 FQNEAQ. The CDR3 is 15 amino acids. The CDR3 nucleotides are TGTGCCAGCAGCCCCCGGCAGGGGGCCGGGGAGACCCAGTACTTC. It yields the protein CASSPRQGAGETQYF.

The J gene is TRBJ1-1, the V gene TRBV20-1; D remains ambiguous. This CDR3 spans 11 amino acids. Germline V gives CDR1 DFQATT, CDR2 SNEGSKA (reference sequence). The chain's CDR3 is CRGPGFTEAFF. The CDR3 region has the DNA TGCAGAGGTCCGGGTTTCACTGAAGCTTTCTTT.

The genes are TRBV12-3 or TRBV12-4 and TRBJ1-1; D not resolved. The CDR3 is 15 amino acids. The ends were cut back, 1 base at V and 0 bases at J, with 9 bases in the middle. The CDR3 is CASSLVAGMNTEAFF. The CDR3 coding sequence is TGTGCCAGCAGTTTAGTCGCGGGGATGAACACTGAAGCTTTCTTT.

The chain couples TRBV5-1 to TRBJ1-1; D remains ambiguous. Trimming took off 5 bases at V and 0 bases at J, with 2 bases between the two ends. The CDR3 sequence is 11 residues long. The germline V gene encodes CDR1 SGHRS and CDR2 YFSETQ. DNA of the CDR3: TGCGCCAGCAGTATGAACACTGAAGCTTTCTTT. Amino acid sequence: CASSMNTEAFF. The variable domain in full, with the rest retrieved from reference TRBV5-1 and TRBJ1-1, is KAGVTQTPRYLIKTRGQQVTLSCSPISGHRSVSWYQQTPGQGLQFLFEYFSETQRNKGNFPGRFSGRQFSNSRSEMNVSTLELGDSALYLCASSMNTEAFFGQGTRLTVV.

This rearrangement joins TRBV20-1 to TRBJ2-1; 7 bases are a match to TRBD2. Germline V gene lookup returns CDR1 DFQATT and CDR2 SNEGSKA (reference sequence). The V gene end was trimmed by 0 bases and the J gene end by 1 base; junction bases not matched to a gene: 9. The CDR3 sequence is 17 residues long. CDR3 amino acids: CSAREVSGRPSYNEQFF. The CDR3 DNA is TGCAGTGCTAGAGAGGTTAGCGGGCGCCCTTCCTACAATGAGCAGTTCTTC.

Concerning this clonotype: A much larger clone differs by one base, so this may be a read error. The chain is built from TRBV7-9 and TRBJ2-3, with D unclear. The germline gives CDR1 SEHNR, CDR2 FQNEAQ (reference sequence). CDR3 length: 12 residues. V lost 3 bases, J lost 4 bases, and 5 bases lay in between. The CDR3 DNA reads TGTGCCAGCAGCTTTGTAGCAGATACGCAGTATTTT. As protein: CASSFVADTQYF.

This rearrangement joins TRBV20-1 to TRBJ1-1; D might be TRBD1 (5 bases). CDR1 is DFQATT and CDR2 is SNEGSKA in the germline V gene (reference sequence). V was clipped by 6 bases and J by 1 base, with 15 bases between them. The CDR3 is made up of 14 amino acids. The CDR3: CSALHGGGNTEAFF. The CDR3 DNA follows: TGCAGTGCCCTGCACGGTGGGGGGAACACTGAAGCTTTCTTT.

V is TRBV7-2 and J is TRBJ2-1; TRBD1 matches at 8 bases. V shed 3 bases and J 15 bases; nucleotides not matched to a gene: 7. This CDR3 is 12 amino acids long. Germline V gives CDR1 SGHTA, CDR2 FQGNSA. CDR3 in amino acids: CASSFDRGPPFF. Written as DNA, the CDR3 is TGTGCCAGCAGCTTCGACAGGGGCCCCCCGTTCTTC.